This T cell receptor (beta chain) derives from a study of CD8 T cells in Susac syndrome. Random hexamers were used to reverse transcribe an amount of roughly 0.45 to 1 ug RNA. TCRdb re-called the immunoSEQ multiplex PCR reads through MiXCR, storing one row per CDR3 protein. The table shows over 150,000 distinct CDR3 sequences, with around 96% occurring only once. The CD8+ and CD4+ T cells were isolated magnetically using a negative isolation approach, whereas the TEMRA cells were enriched by FACS. Per the germline V gene, CDR1 is MNHEY and CDR2 is SVGAGI. The CDR3 runs 14 residues. V was pared by 6 bases and J by 7 bases, with 16 bases between.

Sequences were obtained from CD4+ T cells from PBMCs. The J gene is TRBJ1-5, the V gene TRBV6-5; D remains unclear. The clonotype was recovered from a human donor with Susac syndrome. The CDR3 nucleotides are TGTGCCAGCAGCCCCAGGAGTGGTTGGCAGCCCCAGCATTTT. Translation: CASSPRSGWQPQHF.